These 25 T cell receptor beta chains were all obtained from the same sample, sequenced in a study of metastatic and nonmetastatic thyroid tumors. TCRdb reassembled clones from the PCR reads with MiXCR. In the table there are 80,000 to 85,000 clones, about 12% of which are singletons. No patient received treatment before thyroid surgery. Material for sequencing was tumor tissue. Every receptor here comes from a female donor with papillary thyroid cancer or a benign thyroid nodule (not recorded which). Some clones in this sample may be carry-over from other donors' samples.

As concerns this clone: This may stem from a read error, because a much larger clone lies one nucleotide away. The genes are TRBV29-1 and TRBJ2-7; 7 nucleotides match TRBD2. Germline V gene sequence: CDR1 SQVTM, CDR2 ANQGSEA. The ends lost 7 bases at V and 3 bases at J; junction bases unmatched: 6. The CDR3 covers 12 residues. The CDR3 sequence is CSAGLVNYEQYF. As DNA, the CDR3 is TGCAGCGCCGGACTAGTGAACTACGAGCAGTACTTC.

This clone has more than one count but fewer than ten. A read error may be the cause here, since a much bigger clone is one base away. Other DNA sequences from this sample encode an identical CDR3 as well. V gene TRBV5-8 combines with J gene TRBJ2-1, with D possibly being TRBD1 (6 bases). Trimming cost V 7 bases and J 0 bases, with 8 bases left between them. Germline loops: CDR1 SGHTS, CDR2 YDEGEE. This CDR3 region has 13 residues. CDR3 sequence reads: CASWGLSYNEQFF. The CDR3 DNA follows: TGTGCCAGCTGGGGGCTCTCCTACAATGAGCAGTTCTTC.

This clone has at least ten counts. J is TRBJ1-1 and V is TRBV27; perhaps TRBD1 as D (6 bases). Germline values: CDR1 MNHEY, CDR2 SMNVEV (reference sequence). Trimming removed 5 bases at V and 6 bases at J, with 16 bases between. The CDR3 extends over 14 amino acids. Written as DNA, the CDR3 is TGTGCCAGCAGTACCGAGAGCGGGGGGCCTGAAGCTTTCTTT. Translated, it gives CASSTESGGPEAFF.

This clone was seen repeatedly, ten times or more. V and J are TRBV6-5 and TRBJ2-4; 8 nucleotides line up with TRBD2. The CDR3 covers 19 residues. J lost 1 base, V lost 5 bases, and 16 bases had no gene match. Germline V gene data show CDR1 as MNHEY and CDR2 as SVGAGI. DNA for the CDR3: TGTGCCAGCAGTCGGGAAGCCCGAGTTTTAGCGGGGGCCAAAAACATTCAGTACTTC. This gives the protein CASSREARVLAGAKNIQYF.

This clone was recorded at least ten times. V usage is TRBV12-3 or TRBV12-4 and J usage is TRBJ1-1; possibly TRBD1 for D (5 bases). This CDR3 spans 14 amino acids. Trimming removed 2 bases at V and 3 bases at J, with 10 bases between. In DNA, the CDR3 is TGTGCCAGCAGTTTACGGGGGATGGACACTGAAGCTTTCTTT. Its translation is CASSLRGMDTEAFF.

This chain connects TRBV11-3 to TRBJ2-7; a weak D match, TRBD1 (6 bases). V lost 1 base, J lost 2 bases, and 12 bases lay in between. Germline V gene data show CDR1 as SGHNT and CDR2 as YENEEA. This CDR3 has 15 residues. The CDR3 sequence: CASSLVGTPAYEQYF. The DNA for the CDR3 is TGTGCCAGCAGCTTAGTGGGGACACCCGCCTACGAGCAGTACTTC.

This clone occurred many times. This chain links TRBV5-1 with TRBJ2-7, with a tentative D call TRBD2 (6 bases). CDR1 SGHRS and CDR2 YFSETQ come from the germline V gene. Trimming took 4 bases from V and 2 from J, leaving 19 bases between them. The CDR3 consists of 16 residues. CDR3 in amino acids: CASSLGGGRATYEQYF. As DNA, the CDR3 is TGCGCCAGCAGCCTCGGGGGTGGCAGGGCGACCTACGAGCAGTACTTC.

V is TRBV5-1 and J is TRBJ2-2; tentative D call: TRBD2 (5 bases). Germline lookup yields CDR1 SGHRS and CDR2 YFSETQ. CDR3 length: 14 amino acids. The V end was cut by 4 bases, the J end by 3 bases, with 10 bases between. CDR3 residues: CASSTRGHTGELFF. CDR3 nucleotides: TGCGCCAGCAGCACTAGAGGGCACACCGGGGAGCTGTTTTTT.

This clone occurred many times. This sequence joins TRBV20-1 and TRBJ2-1; D is unresolved. V was shortened by 1 base and J by 2 bases, with 9 bases between the two germline ends. The CDR3 consists of 14 residues. The germline V gene encodes CDR1 DFQATT and CDR2 SNEGSKA (reference sequence). This chain's CDR3 is CSARVGGPYNEQFF. The CDR3 nucleotides read TGCAGTGCTAGAGTGGGCGGCCCCTACAATGAGCAGTTCTTC.

This clone showed up many times. V gene TRBV18 combines with J gene TRBJ1-1, with a tentative D call TRBD1 (5 bases). Germline values: CDR1 KGHSH, CDR2 LQKENI. The CDR3 spans 14 residues. Between the trimmed V and J ends, which lost 0 bases and 10 bases, there was a span of 15 bases. CDR3 protein: CASSPPWGSGPAFF. In DNA form, the CDR3 reads TGTGCCAGCTCACCACCTTGGGGCAGTGGTCCAGCTTTCTTT.

The table lists this clone with many counts. The chain combines TRBV2 with TRBJ2-1; 8 bases fit TRBD2. The J segment lost 9 bases and the V segment lost 6 bases, leaving 4 bases of the junction unmatched. Germline V gene lookup returns CDR1 SNHLY and CDR2 FYNNEI. The CDR3 extends over 12 amino acids. The CDR3, as DNA: TGTGCCAGCAGCGGGAGGGGGGTTGAGCAGTTCTTC. Protein sequence: CASSGRGVEQFF.

This clone occurred many times. Other DNA sequences in the sample encode the same CDR3. The rearrangement uses TRBV4-1 and TRBJ2-7; TRBD1 matches 7 bases. In germline, CDR1 is MGHRA, CDR2 YSYEKL. The trim removed 0 bases at V and 5 bases at J, leaving 7 bases unmatched. The CDR3 is 15 amino acids. CDR3 sequence reads: CASSQESGQEDEQYF. The CDR3 DNA sequence: TGCGCCAGCAGCCAAGAATCAGGACAGGAGGACGAGCAGTACTTC.

Ten or more counts support this clone. The chain uses TRBV7-8 and TRBJ2-7; TRBD2 aligns across 9 bases. The germline V gene encodes CDR1 SGHVS and CDR2 FQNEAQ. The V gene end was trimmed by 5 bases and the J gene end by 4 bases; junction bases not matched to a gene: 6. This CDR3 spans 14 amino acids. CDR3 sequence (DNA): TGTGCCAGCAGCGTGCAGGCGGGGGGGTACGAGCAGTACTTC. Its translation: CASSVQAGGYEQYF. Full variable domain (outside the CDR3, taken from reference TRBV7-8 and TRBJ2-7): GAGVSQSPRYKVAKRGQDVALRCDPISGHVSLFWYQQALGQGPEFLTYFQNEAQLDKSGLPSDRFFAERPEGSVSTLKIQRTQQEDSAVYLCASSVQAGGYEQYFGPGTRLTVT.

Ten or more counts support this clone. The chain combines TRBV5-5 with TRBJ2-7; perhaps TRBD2 as D (7 bases). Germline assignment: CDR1 SGHKS and CDR2 YYEKEE (reference sequence). The length of the CDR3 is 14 residues. V lost 5 bases and J 3 bases, leaving 15 bases between the germline ends. The CDR3 coding sequence is TGTGCCAGCAGACGGGGGGCAGGGGTCTACGAGCAGTACTTC. Residues: CASRRGAGVYEQYF.

This clone was found many times. V is TRBV10-3 and J is TRBJ1-5, with a tentative D call TRBD1 (5 bases). Trimming shortened V by 6 bases and J by 7 bases, and 13 bases separated the two germline ends. CDR3 length equals 13 residues. Germline CDR1 reads ENHRY; CDR2 reads SYGVKD. CDR3 sequence reads: CAISGNRDQPQHF. As DNA, the CDR3 is TGTGCCATCAGCGGGAATCGGGACCAGCCCCAGCATTTT.

To note about this clone: A much larger clone sits a single nucleotide away, making a read error possible. This chain's CDR3 is CCARVPTRASGSRETQYF. In DNA form, the CDR3 reads TGCTGTGCTAGAGTTCCGACTAGGGCTAGCGGGAGTAGGGAGACCCAGTACTTC. The gene calls are TRBV20-1 and TRBJ2-5, with 10 bases that match TRBD2. The V gene's germline CDR1 is DFQATT and CDR2 SNEGSKA (reference sequence). The CDR3 consists of 18 residues.

On this clone itself: This sequence may be a read error, since a much larger clone differs from it by one base. The rearrangement uses TRBV15 and TRBJ1-1; perhaps TRBD1 as D (5 bases). CDR1 and CDR2 (germline): LNHNV, YYDKDF (reference sequence). V was shortened by 4 bases and J by 4 bases, with 10 bases between the two germline ends. This CDR3 is built from 13 residues. The CDR3 sequence: CATSIQDSTEAFF. The DNA for the CDR3 is TGTGCCACCAGCATACAGGATTCCACTGAAGCTTTCTTT.

This clone has at least ten counts. The V and J genes are TRBV5-5 and TRBJ2-3, with D perhaps TRBD2 (6 bases). This CDR3 has 17 residues. Germline V CDR1 and CDR2: SGHKS, YYEKEE (reference sequence). With 3 bases removed from V and 0 bases from J, the gap between germline ends came to 17 bases. CDR3 DNA sequence: TGTGCCAGCAGCTCCCTAATAGCGGATCTCAGCACAGATACGCAGTATTTT. Translating gives CASSSLIADLSTDTQYF.

Regarding this clone: A much larger clone differs by one base, so this may be a read error. The chain is built from TRBV11-3 and TRBJ2-5; D may be TRBD1 or TRBD2 (5 bases each). Germline V CDR1 and CDR2: SGHNT, YENEEA. The CDR3 has 13 amino acids. V was pared by 3 bases and J by 4 bases, with 9 bases between. CDR3 bases: TGTGCCAGCAGCTTGATAGGGACAGAGACCCAGTACTTC. It encodes CASSLIGTETQYF. The full variable domain, with the rest looked up from reference TRBV11-3 and TRBJ2-5, is EAGVVQSPRYKIIEKKQPVAFWCNPISGHNTLYWYLQNLGQGPELLIRYENEEAVDDSQLPKDRFSAERLKGVDSTLKIQPAELGDSAVYLCASSLIGTETQYFGPGTRLLVL.

This clone appeared a few times. A much larger clone lies one base from this, so it may be a read error. This chain uses TRBV10-1 with TRBJ2-2; no clear D. V was pared by 6 bases and J by 7 bases, with 12 bases between. CDR1 is WNHNN and CDR2 is SYGVQD in the germline V gene (reference sequence). This CDR3 is 13 amino acids long. The CDR3 protein is CASRQGDLGELFF. CDR3 DNA: TGCGCCAGCAGACAAGGAGACCTCGGGGAGCTGTTTTTT.

This clone came up many times. The V call is TRBV12-3 or TRBV12-4, the J call TRBJ1-2; D might be TRBD1 (5 bases). V was trimmed by 3 bases and J by 4 bases, leaving 15 bases between them. The CDR3 spans 15 residues. The CDR3 spells CASSFNRGKGYGYTF. The CDR3 DNA reads TGTGCCAGCAGTTTCAATCGGGGGAAAGGCTATGGCTACACCTTC.

A few counts support this clone. The genes are TRBV3-1 and TRBJ2-1; 7 nucleotides match TRBD1. The CDR3 has 18 amino acids. The V segment lost 2 bases and the J segment 3 bases; nucleotides outside the gene matches: 13. Per the germline V gene, CDR1 is LGHDT and CDR2 is YNNKEL (reference sequence). CDR3 sequence reads: CASSQSRDRETYYNEQFF. In DNA form, the CDR3 reads TGTGCCAGCAGCCAATCCCGTGACAGGGAAACATACTACAATGAGCAGTTCTTC.

This clone was observed a handful of times. This may be a read error: a much more frequent sequence differs by one nucleotide. V usage is TRBV5-1 and J usage is TRBJ2-7; D is undetermined. CDR1 and CDR2 (germline): SGHRS, YFSETQ. V lost 0 bases and J lost 7, with 5 bases in between. This CDR3 spans 11 amino acids. CDR3 protein: CASSLVGEQYF. The CDR3 nucleotides read TGCGCCAGCAGCTTGGTAGGTGAGCAGTACTTC.

This chain joins TRBV7-2 and TRBJ2-7; D tentatively reads TRBD1 or TRBD2 (5 bases each). The CDR3 length is 15 residues. With 8 bases removed from V and 5 bases from J, the gap between germline ends came to 22 bases. Germline V gene data show CDR1 as SGHTA and CDR2 as FQGNSA. CDR3 in amino acids: CASGPPGAYSDEQYF. The DNA for the CDR3 is TGTGCCAGCGGCCCACCCGGGGCGTATAGCGACGAGCAGTACTTC.

This clone was observed a few times. V gene TRBV5-6 combines with J gene TRBJ2-7; no clear D gene. V was pared by 0 bases and J by 0 bases, with 7 bases between. The CDR3 consists of 14 residues. The V gene's germline CDR1 is SGHDT and CDR2 YYEEEE. CDR3 coding DNA: TGTGCCAGCAGCTTGGGCAGGCCCTCCTACGAGCAGTACTTC. Protein product: CASSLGRPSYEQYF. The variable domain in full, with the rest retrieved from reference TRBV5-6 and TRBJ2-7, is DAGVTQSPTHLIKTRGQQVTLRCSPKSGHDTVSWYQQALGQGPQFIFQYYEEEERQRGNFPDRFSGHQFPNYSSELNVNALLLGDSALYLCASSLGRPSYEQYFGPGTRLTVT.